The text below deals with one T cell receptor beta chain. What it recognizes is unknown. The data were taken from a study of shared clonotypes between healthy human individuals. Germline V gene sequence: CDR1 MNHEY, CDR2 SVGAGI. V trimming: 0 bases; J trimming: 8 bases; junction bases outside the gene matches: 6. The CDR3 sequence is 15 residues long. Findings and limits, study-wide: Incompleteness in sorted-subset sequencing, despite large depth, was shown by rarefaction. Clonotype sharing among the donors was expected to vary with sequencing depth. Shared across a handful of donors were around 5% of the naive CD4 clonotypes.

The data were produced by immunoSEQ multiplex PCR, yet TCRdb's version contains in-frame clones alone and is incomplete. Of around 2.5 million clones detected, under 95% appear once; the ten largest clones hold 0.36%. Splitting of CD4+ cells produced CD45RA+ naive and CD45RA-negative memory subsets. This receptor was identified in a man between 18 and 29 years old in good health. Some clones in this sample may be carry-over from other donors' samples. Sample: naive CD4+ T cells from PBMCs. Subset described: CD45RA+ positively selected. The chain is built from TRBV6-5 and TRBJ2-4; 8 bases map to TRBD2. The CDR3 bases are TGTGCCAGCAGTTACTCGTCCGCCGGGAGGGACATTCAGTACTTC. Its protein is CASSYSSAGRDIQYF.